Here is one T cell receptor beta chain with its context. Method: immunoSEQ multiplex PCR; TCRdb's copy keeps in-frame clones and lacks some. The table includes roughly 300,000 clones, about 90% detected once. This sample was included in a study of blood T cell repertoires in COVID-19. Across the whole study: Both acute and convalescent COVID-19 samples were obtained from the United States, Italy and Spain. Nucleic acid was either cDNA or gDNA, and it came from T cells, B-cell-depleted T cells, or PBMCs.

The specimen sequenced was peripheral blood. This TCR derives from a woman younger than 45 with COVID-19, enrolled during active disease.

CDR3 sequence reads: CASSHKGYGTGVNSPLHF. The CDR3 DNA follows: TGTGCCAGCAGCCATAAGGGTTACGGTACAGGGGTCAATTCACCCCTCCACTTT. The rearrangement links TRBV27 to TRBJ1-6; 7 bases are a match to TRBD1. V was pared by 6 bases and J by 7 bases, with 18 bases of the junction left unmatched. Looked up from germline, CDR1 is MNHEY and CDR2 is SMNVEV (reference sequence). The CDR3 contains 18 residues.